The 11 T cell receptor beta chains in this list originate from one sample, sequenced in a study of blood T cell repertoires in COVID-19. Assay used: immunoSEQ multiplex PCR; TCRdb lists only in-frame clones, some missing. This sample has about 400,000 clones, with just under 90% found just once. The sequenced sample consisted of PBMCs or T cells enriched from blood (not recorded which). All receptors derive from a woman aged 25 to 39 who had recovered from COVID-19.

The chain uses TRBV5-6 and TRBJ1-2; 7 bases line up with TRBD1. V was pared by 4 bases and J by 8 bases, with 5 bases of the junction left unmatched. Germline V gene data show CDR1 as SGHDT and CDR2 as YYEEEE. The CDR3 is 12 residues long. CDR3 coding DNA: TGTGCCAGCAGCATGACAGGGCGAGGCTACACCTTC. It specifies CASSMTGRGYTF.

This sequence joins TRBV6-5 and TRBJ1-1; a weak D match, TRBD1 (5 bases). Germline CDR1 reads MNHEY; CDR2 reads SVGAGI. This CDR3 comprises 14 residues. The V gene lost 2 bases and the J gene lost 4 bases, with 11 bases spanning the gap. The CDR3 loop reads CASSYTVGGTEAFF. CDR3 coding DNA: TGTGCCAGCAGTTACACCGTCGGGGGCACTGAAGCTTTCTTT.

The chain carries TRBV4-2 and TRBJ2-5, with D possibly matching TRBD2 (5 bases). Germline V gene sequence: CDR1 LGHNA, CDR2 YNFKEQ. V lost 2 bases and J 5 bases, leaving 18 bases between the germline ends. This CDR3 spans 16 amino acids. The CDR3 reads CASSQYPTNVRETQYF. DNA of the CDR3: TGTGCCAGCAGCCAATATCCGACTAACGTGAGGGAGACCCAGTACTTC.

This chain links TRBV7-2 with TRBJ2-7, with a possible D match to TRBD1 (6 bases). From germline, CDR1 is SGHTA and CDR2 FQGNSA. The length of the CDR3 is 15 residues. Trimming pared 6 bases from V and 7 bases from J, leaving 22 bases between. The CDR3: CASRDRQGNRGEQYF. The DNA of the CDR3 is TGTGCCAGCAGGGACCGTCAGGGGAACCGAGGGGAGCAGTACTTC.

This chain joins TRBV7-2 and TRBJ1-2; possibly TRBD1 for D (6 bases). This CDR3 comprises 16 residues. Germline CDR1 reads SGHTA; CDR2 reads FQGNSA. V was pared by 5 bases and J by 6 bases, with 22 bases between. For the CDR3, the DNA is TGTGCCAGCAGCCCAAGAACGGGGGGCAAAGGTGATGGCTACACCTTC. Translating gives CASSPRTGGKGDGYTF.

The genes are TRBV28 and TRBJ1-1; D possibly corresponds to TRBD1 (5 bases). The V end was cut by 2 bases, the J end by 4 bases, with 14 bases between. The CDR3 is 15 amino acids. The germline V gene encodes CDR1 MDHEN and CDR2 SYDVKM. CDR3 residues: CASSLETAGRTEAFF. The DNA for the CDR3 is TGTGCCAGCAGTTTAGAGACAGCCGGACGCACTGAAGCTTTCTTT.

The V and J genes are TRBV5-5 and TRBJ2-1, with 11 bases identical to TRBD1. CDR1 is SGHKS and CDR2 is YYEKEE in the germline V gene (reference sequence). The V segment lost 2 bases and the J segment 0 bases; nucleotides outside the gene matches: 4. This CDR3 has 17 amino acids. The CDR3 here is CASSFEGTGGSYNEQFF. The CDR3 coding sequence is TGTGCCAGCAGCTTTGAAGGGACAGGGGGCTCCTACAATGAGCAGTTCTTC.

V and J are TRBV7-9 and TRBJ1-4; weak D call: TRBD1 (5 bases). CDR1 SEHNR and CDR2 FQNEAQ come from the germline V gene (reference sequence). This CDR3 comprises 14 residues. V was pared by 5 bases and J by 3 bases, with 10 bases between. CDR3 loop: CASSPGGSNEKLFF. CDR3 coding DNA: TGTGCCAGCAGCCCGGGGGGGTCTAATGAAAAACTGTTTTTT.

The rearrangement links TRBV25-1 to TRBJ1-4; D unresolved. The CDR3 is made up of 15 amino acids. In germline, CDR1 is MGHDK, CDR2 SYGVNS. With 3 bases removed from V and 6 bases from J, the gap between germline ends came to 14 bases. Written as DNA, the CDR3 is TGTGCCAGCAGTGACCCCGGGAGCCTGGATGAAAAACTGTTTTTT. Amino acid sequence: CASSDPGSLDEKLFF.

The chain's CDR3 is CASRPTGSGTEAFF. Here the CDR3 DNA reads TGTGCCAGCAGACCCACAGGGTCCGGCACTGAAGCTTTCTTT. This chain connects TRBV7-9 to TRBJ1-1; D perhaps matches TRBD1 (6 bases). V lost 6 bases, J lost 4 bases, and 15 bases lay in between. Germline CDR1 SEHNR, CDR2 FQNEAQ (reference sequence). The CDR3 contains 14 residues.

The chain is built from TRBV12-5 and TRBJ1-1; perhaps TRBD1 as D (6 bases). CDR1 and CDR2 from the germline V gene are LGHNT and FRNRAP. V shed 6 bases and J shed 1 base, with 12 bases lying between them. The CDR3 totals 14 residues. CDR3 nucleotide sequence: TGTGCTAGTGGCCCGGGGACACAGAACACTGAAGCTTTCTTT. Its translation is CASGPGTQNTEAFF.